The 9 T cell receptor beta chains listed next were all sequenced from one sample in a study of CD8 T cells in Susac syndrome. About 0.5 to 1 ug RNA was reverse transcribed with random hexamers. TCRdb called the immunoSEQ multiplex PCR reads again in MiXCR, with one record for every CDR3 protein. Of about 200,000 distinct CDR3 sequences in the sample, around 95% were seen once. The sequenced sample consisted of CD4+ T cells from PBMCs. These receptors originate from a human donor in good health.

The V gene is TRBV30, the J gene TRBJ1-4; D ambiguous. The germline V and J ends were trimmed by 1 base and 2 bases, with 8 bases remaining between them. The CDR3 totals 14 residues. From germline, CDR1 is GTSNPN and CDR2 SVGIG (reference sequence). CDR3 DNA sequence: TGTGCCTGGAGTGGAACAATCACTAATGAAAAACTGTTTTTT. Translation: CAWSGTITNEKLFF.

This clonotype was observed once. J is TRBJ2-5 and V is TRBV20-1; the D gene is possibly TRBD1 (5 bases). The germline V and J ends were trimmed by 7 bases and 2 bases, with 11 bases remaining between them. The CDR3 has 12 amino acids. Germline assignment: CDR1 DFQATT and CDR2 SNEGSKA (reference sequence). CDR3 sequence reads: CSGPDKQETQYF. The CDR3 nucleotides are TGCAGTGGACCGGACAAGCAAGAGACCCAGTACTTC.

The chain has TRBV25-1 and TRBJ1-1; D gene unclear. This CDR3 is built from 12 residues. Germline lookup yields CDR1 MGHDK and CDR2 SYGVNS. The ends were cut back, 10 bases at V and 7 bases at J, with 16 bases in the middle. CDR3 in amino acids: CATLGPRGEAFF. In nucleotides, the CDR3 is TGTGCCACTTTGGGTCCCCGGGGTGAAGCTTTCTTT.

The table lists this clonotype with a few counts. The final CDR3 position lacks the conserved phenylalanine or tryptophan, pointing to a likely read error. The chain links TRBV27 to TRBJ2-5, with a possible D match to TRBD2 (5 bases). The CDR3 consists of 13 residues. The germline V gene encodes CDR1 MNHEY and CDR2 SMNVEV (reference sequence). The V end lost 5 bases, the J end lost 11 bases, and 18 bases lay between the germline ends. The CDR3 nucleotides are TGTGCCAGCAGTCCGTCAGACGGGATGGGTCAGTACGTC. It specifies CASSPSDGMGQYV.

The chain couples TRBV29-1 to TRBJ2-1; 13 bases match TRBD2. V lost 8 bases to trimming and J lost 7 bases; unmatched junction nucleotides: 8. The germline gives CDR1 SQVTM, CDR2 ANQGSEA. The CDR3 spans 14 residues. The DNA of the CDR3 is TGCAGCATCCGGACTAGCGGGGGTTTGAATGAGCAGTTCTTC. Translated, it gives CSIRTSGGLNEQFF.

The V gene is TRBV7-2, the J gene TRBJ2-1; no firm D call. Germline V gene sequence: CDR1 SGHTA, CDR2 FQGNSA. The CDR3 is 14 amino acids. Trimming took off 5 bases at V and 8 bases at J, with 16 bases between the two ends. CDR3 in amino acids: CASSNSWAAHEQFF. In DNA, the CDR3 is TGTGCCAGCAGCAACTCTTGGGCGGCACATGAGCAGTTCTTC.

The genes are TRBV28 and TRBJ2-1; D is perhaps TRBD1 (6 bases). Between the trimmed V and J ends, which lost 3 bases and 2 bases, there was a span of 14 bases. This CDR3 has 16 residues. CDR1 and CDR2 (germline): MDHEN, SYDVKM. This chain's CDR3 is CASSFQGRGAYNEQFF. The CDR3 DNA reads as TGTGCCAGCAGTTTTCAAGGCAGGGGCGCCTACAATGAGCAGTTCTTC.

The J gene is TRBJ2-7, the V gene TRBV6-2 or TRBV6-3; 9 bases fit TRBD2. This CDR3 is 14 amino acids long. Germline V gives CDR1 MNHEY, CDR2 SVGEGT. J lost 6 bases, V lost 5 bases, and 8 bases had no gene match. CDR3 loop: CASSDVAGVVEQYF. As DNA, the CDR3 is TGTGCCAGCAGTGACGTAGCGGGGGTGGTCGAGCAGTACTTC.

V gene TRBV30 combines with J gene TRBJ1-5, with D possibly matching TRBD1 (5 bases). V dropped 3 bases and J dropped 3 bases, with 12 bases sitting between them. Germline CDR1 GTSNPN, CDR2 SVGIG (reference sequence). The CDR3 sequence is 14 residues long. CDR3 nucleotides: TGTGCCTGGAGCGCCGGGACTCTCAATCAGCCCCAGCATTTT. As protein: CAWSAGTLNQPQHF.